This TCR beta chain was sequenced for a study of blood T cell repertoires in COVID-19. Whole-study context: PBMCs, B-cell-depleted T cells, or T cells were the source of the cDNA or gDNA that made up the material.

Repertoires were generated with immunoSEQ multiplex PCR, while TCRdb's copy carries only in-frame clones and drops some. There are 40,000 to 45,000 clones in the sample; approximately 88% occur only once, and about 22% lies in the top ten. V gave up 6 bases and J gave up 0 bases; unmatched junction bases: 8. Per germline, CDR1 MDHEN and CDR2 SYDVKM. This CDR3 spans 15 amino acids. The specimen sequenced was peripheral blood. This TCR was recovered from a man in his forties or fifties with active COVID-19. The chain carries TRBV28 and TRBJ2-7; 7 nucleotides align to TRBD2. The CDR3 DNA reads TGTGCCAGCAGCCCCCATAGCGGGCCCTCCTACGAGCAGTACTTC. Protein: CASSPHSGPSYEQYF.